The sequence of this T cell receptor beta chain was determined in a study of Graves' ophthalmopathy and Graves' hyperthyroidism. The diagnosis was founded upon clinical symptoms, serum thyroxine, TRAb, thyroid ultrasound and orbital computed tomography. The CDR3 covers 14 residues. The ends were cut back, 3 bases at V and 4 bases at J, with 13 bases in the middle. Germline values: CDR1 ENHRY, CDR2 SYGVKD. Amplification of TCR beta CDR3 regions used RNA transcripts. Following a first-round RT-PCR that used HTBI primers, a second-round multiplex PCR was carried out. TCRdb used MiXCR to reprocess the multiplex PCR reads, holding one entry per CDR3 protein. The table has 500,000 to 700,000 distinct CDR3 sequences, roughly 39% seen once. This clonotype was seen ten or more times.

The source material was peripheral blood or thyroid tissue (not recorded which). The rearrangement joins TRBV10-3 to TRBJ2-7; no clear D. The receptor was derived from an adult man with Graves' hyperthyroidism. CDR3 nucleotides: TGTGCCATCAGTGACGGTAACGCCGAGTACGAGCAGTACTTC. Translated, it gives CAISDGNAEYEQYF.